This TCR beta chain was sequenced in a study of shared clonotypes between healthy human individuals. Study observations and caveats: Among several donors, 4.5% to 5.5% of naive CD4 clonotypes were found in common.

This CDR3 is 16 amino acids long. Trimming stripped 0 bases from V and 2 bases from J, with 12 bases between. Germline assignment: CDR1 SGHNT and CDR2 YYREEE (reference sequence). Worth noting for this clone: As yet, its antigen is unknown.

Method: immunoSEQ multiplex PCR; TCRdb's copy keeps in-frame clones and lacks some. The repertoire holds about a million clones, with 77% as singletons. V gene TRBV5-4 combines with J gene TRBJ1-3, with D uncertain. This TCR derives from a man younger than 35 in good health. Some clones in this sample may be carry-over from other donors' samples. Material for sequencing was memory CD4+ T cells from PBMCs. Subset in this sample: CD45RA-negative fraction. The CDR3 protein is CASSLDLGRTGNTIYF. CDR3 nucleotides: TGTGCCAGCAGCTTGGATTTGGGCAGAACTGGAAACACCATATATTTT.